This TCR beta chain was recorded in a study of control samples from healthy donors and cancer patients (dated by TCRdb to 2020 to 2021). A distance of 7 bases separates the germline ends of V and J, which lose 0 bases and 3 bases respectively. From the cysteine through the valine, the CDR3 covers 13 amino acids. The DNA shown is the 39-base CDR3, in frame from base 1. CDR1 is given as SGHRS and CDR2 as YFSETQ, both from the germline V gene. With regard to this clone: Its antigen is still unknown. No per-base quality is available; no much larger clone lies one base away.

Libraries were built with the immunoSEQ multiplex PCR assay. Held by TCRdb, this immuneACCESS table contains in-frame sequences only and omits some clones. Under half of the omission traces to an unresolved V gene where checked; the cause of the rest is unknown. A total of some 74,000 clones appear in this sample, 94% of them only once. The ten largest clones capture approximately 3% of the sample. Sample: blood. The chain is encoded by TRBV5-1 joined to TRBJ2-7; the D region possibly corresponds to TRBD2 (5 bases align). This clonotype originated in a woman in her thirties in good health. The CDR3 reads CASSLEGGYEQYV. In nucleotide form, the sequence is TGCGCCAGCAGCTTGGAAGGAGGCTACGAGCAGTACGTC.